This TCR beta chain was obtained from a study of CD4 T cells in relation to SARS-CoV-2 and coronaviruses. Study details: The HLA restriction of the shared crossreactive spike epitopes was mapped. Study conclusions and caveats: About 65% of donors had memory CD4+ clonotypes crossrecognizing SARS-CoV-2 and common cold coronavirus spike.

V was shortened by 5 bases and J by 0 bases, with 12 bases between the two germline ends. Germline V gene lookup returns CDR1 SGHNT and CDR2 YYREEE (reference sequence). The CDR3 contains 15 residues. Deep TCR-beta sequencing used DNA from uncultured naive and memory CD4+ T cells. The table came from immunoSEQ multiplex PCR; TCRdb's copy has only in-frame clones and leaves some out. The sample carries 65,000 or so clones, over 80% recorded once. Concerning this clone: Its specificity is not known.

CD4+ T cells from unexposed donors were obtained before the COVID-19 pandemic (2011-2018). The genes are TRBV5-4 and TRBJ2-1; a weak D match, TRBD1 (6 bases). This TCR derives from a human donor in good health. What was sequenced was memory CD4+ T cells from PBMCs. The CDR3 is CASSTGQPSYNEQFF. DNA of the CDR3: TGTGCCAGCAGTACGGGACAACCCTCCTACAATGAGCAGTTCTTC.